The 31 T cell receptor beta chains in this list originate from one sample, sequenced in a study of PD-1 blockade in classical Hodgkin lymphoma. Produced via immunoSEQ multiplex PCR; TCRdb's table is partial and in-frame only. The top ten hold roughly 2.8% of the sample, which has almost 100,000 clones, approximately 92% seen once. Relapses following autologous stem cell transplantation were seen in all patients, with brentuximab vedotin exposure varying. The starting material was peripheral blood mononuclear cells (PBMCs), obtained at baseline. Receptor source: a human donor with classical Hodgkin lymphoma.

The chain combines TRBV9 with TRBJ1-2, with 7 positions matching TRBD1. Losses at the gene ends were 4 bases for V and 8 bases for J; bases not matched to a gene: 14. The CDR3 totals 15 residues. Germline V gene sequence: CDR1 SGDLS, CDR2 YYNGEE. In DNA form, the CDR3 reads TGTGCCAGCAGCTCACAGGTGGACAGGTTCAGCGGCTACACCTTC. Its translation is CASSSQVDRFSGYTF.

The chain is built from TRBV4-2 and TRBJ1-1; TRBD1 is a possible D gene (5 bases). The germline V and J ends were trimmed by 4 bases and 6 bases, with 15 bases remaining between them. The germline V gene encodes CDR1 LGHNA and CDR2 YNFKEQ. This CDR3 comprises 14 residues. The CDR3 DNA is TGTGCCAGCAGCCCTTCGGGGCGGGTAGCTGAAGCTTTCTTT. This sequence encodes CASSPSGRVAEAFF.

The genes are TRBV28 and TRBJ1-4; the match to TRBD1 covers 10 bases. With 2 bases clipped from V and 7 bases from J, the junction kept 4 bases outside the gene matches. There are 15 residues in the CDR3. CDR1 MDHEN and CDR2 SYDVKM come from the germline V gene. The CDR3, as DNA: TGTGCCAGCAGTTTAATAGGACAGGGGGGTGAAAAACTGTTTTTT. Protein sequence: CASSLIGQGGEKLFF.

The rearrangement uses TRBV29-1 and TRBJ2-7, with D possibly being TRBD1 (6 bases). Trimming shortened V by 7 bases and J by 0 bases, and 16 bases separated the two germline ends. The CDR3 runs 14 residues. Per germline, CDR1 SQVTM and CDR2 ANQGSEA. The DNA for the CDR3 is TGCAGCGCAAGACCGACAGGAACCTCCTACGAGCAGTACTTC. This gives the protein CSARPTGTSYEQYF.

In DNA form, the CDR3 reads TGTGCCTGGGGGGCCGATGGGAGCTCCTACAATGAGCAGTTCTTC. This gives the protein CAWGADGSSYNEQFF. The chain employs TRBV30 and TRBJ2-1, with D perhaps given as TRBD1 or TRBD2 (5 bases each). Germline V gene sequence: CDR1 GTSNPN, CDR2 SVGIG (reference sequence). The CDR3 sequence is 15 residues long. V shed 5 bases and J shed 0 bases, with 14 bases lying between them.

The CDR3 loop is CASSLANYGYTF. The CDR3, as DNA: TGTGCCAGCAGCTTAGCGAACTATGGCTACACCTTC. V and J are TRBV7-8 and TRBJ1-2; D uncertain. The V gene lost 0 bases and the J gene lost 2 bases, with 1 base spanning the gap. This CDR3 is 12 amino acids long. CDR1 and CDR2 from the germline V gene are SGHVS and FQNEAQ.

The V gene is TRBV10-3, the J gene TRBJ1-5; weak D call: TRBD1 (5 bases). Germline loops: CDR1 ENHRY, CDR2 SYGVKD. This CDR3 contains 16 residues. V lost 5 bases and J lost 5, with 19 bases in between. The CDR3 region is CAISRKGTGTDQPQHF. The CDR3 nucleotides read TGTGCCATCAGTCGTAAAGGGACGGGGACTGATCAGCCCCAGCATTTT.

The chain carries TRBV27 and TRBJ1-5, with D possibly being TRBD1 (6 bases). This CDR3 contains 13 residues. The V gene's germline CDR1 is MNHEY and CDR2 SMNVEV (reference sequence). The V gene lost 4 bases and the J gene lost 4 bases, with 8 bases spanning the gap. Here the CDR3 reads CASSSGANQPQHF. CDR3 nucleotides: TGTGCCAGCAGTTCAGGGGCGAATCAGCCCCAGCATTTT.

The chain carries TRBV28 and TRBJ1-3; D is undetermined. CDR3 size: 16 residues. V shed 9 bases and J shed 0 bases, with 18 bases lying between them. Germline CDR1 and CDR2: MDHEN and SYDVKM. CDR3 in DNA: TGTGCCAGTAGTACAGTCAGAAGGAGCTCTGGAAACACCATATATTTT. Translating gives CASSTVRRSSGNTIYF. Together with reference TRBV28 and TRBJ1-3, the CDR3 gives the full variable domain: DVKVTQSSRYLVKRTGEKVFLECVQDMDHENMFWYRQDPGLGLRLIYFSYDVKMKEKGDIPEGYSVSREKKERFSLILESASTNQTSMYLCASSTVRRSSGNTIYFGEGSWLTVV.

The chain recombines TRBV6-5 with TRBJ2-5; D is ambiguous. The CDR3 extends over 14 amino acids. The V and J ends lost 2 bases and 1 base respectively, with 8 bases between them. Germline CDR1 and CDR2: MNHEY and SVGAGI. The chain's CDR3 is CASSYLATQETQYF. DNA of the CDR3: TGTGCCAGCAGTTACCTGGCAACCCAAGAGACCCAGTACTTC.

This rearrangement joins TRBV7-8 to TRBJ1-5; TRBD1 aligns across 10 bases. Germline V gives CDR1 SGHVS, CDR2 FQNEAQ. V shed 2 bases, J shed 6 bases, and the junction held 7 bases outside the gene matches. CDR3 size: 16 residues. The CDR3 DNA sequence: TGTGCCAGCAGCTTACCCGTGACAGGGGGCGGTCAGCCCCAGCATTTT. Its protein product is CASSLPVTGGGQPQHF.

In DNA, the CDR3 is TGTGCCTGGAGGGATCCGAACACTGAAGCTTTCTTT. As protein: CAWRDPNTEAFF. The V gene is TRBV30, the J gene TRBJ1-1; D is ambiguous. Trimming took 3 bases from V and 1 from J, leaving 6 bases between them. Germline values: CDR1 GTSNPN, CDR2 SVGIG (reference sequence). The CDR3 totals 12 residues.

The chain combines TRBV7-6 with TRBJ1-3; D remains unclear. Trimming removed 1 base from V and 0 bases from J, with 7 bases in between. The CDR3 has 15 residues. Germline CDR1 SGHVS, CDR2 FNYEAQ. CDR3 sequence (DNA): TGTGCCAGCAGCTTAGATGGGATCTCTGGAAACACCATATATTTT. The encoded protein is CASSLDGISGNTIYF.

This clone appeared once. The chain links TRBV28 to TRBJ1-3; 9 bases match TRBD1. The germline V gene encodes CDR1 MDHEN and CDR2 SYDVKM. The trim removed 8 bases at V and 3 bases at J, leaving 14 bases unmatched. This CDR3 has 17 residues. As DNA, the CDR3 is TGTGCCAGCCCACAACTTGGGACAGGGTTAGGTGGAAACACCATATATTTT. The encoded protein is CASPQLGTGLGGNTIYF.

The V call is TRBV18, the J call TRBJ1-5, with TRBD1 identical over 7 bases. The CDR3 is 18 amino acids. The germline V gene encodes CDR1 KGHSH and CDR2 LQKENI. V dropped 4 bases and J dropped 0; count of bases not matched to a gene: 12. Here the CDR3 reads CASSLELWTGDSNQPQHF. DNA for the CDR3: TGTGCCAGCTCACTAGAACTCTGGACAGGAGATAGCAATCAGCCCCAGCATTTT. Filled out from reference TRBV18 and TRBJ1-5, the complete variable domain reads NAGVMQNPRHLVRRRGQEARLRCSPMKGHSHVYWYRQLPEEGLKFMVYLQKENIIDESGMPKERFSAEFPKEGPSILRIQQVVRGDSAAYFCASSLELWTGDSNQPQHFGDGTRLSIL.

This sequence joins TRBV30 and TRBJ1-1, with D perhaps TRBD1 (5 bases). The CDR3 runs to 13 residues. The V end lost 1 base, the J end lost 7 bases, and 13 bases lay between the germline ends. The V gene's germline CDR1 is GTSNPN and CDR2 SVGIG (reference sequence). The CDR3 protein is CAWSGFVGLEAFF. DNA of the CDR3: TGTGCCTGGAGTGGGTTTGTGGGACTTGAAGCTTTCTTT.

The rearrangement uses TRBV11-2 and TRBJ1-1; 8 bases line up with TRBD1. The CDR3 spans 13 residues. Trimming cost V 5 bases and J 3 bases; bases outside gene matches: 2. Germline V gene data show CDR1 as SGHAT and CDR2 as FQNNGV. CDR3 amino acids: CASSLTGDTEAFF. CDR3 sequence (DNA): TGTGCCAGCAGCCTGACAGGGGACACTGAAGCTTTCTTT. The whole variable domain, remainder taken from reference TRBV11-2 and TRBJ1-1, is EAGVAQSPRYKIIEKRQSVAFWCNPISGHATLYWYQQILGQGPKLLIQFQNNGVVDDSQLPKDRFSAERLKGVDSTLKIQPAKLEDSAVYLCASSLTGDTEAFFGQGTRLTVV.

V and J are TRBV19 and TRBJ2-1; 7 nucleotides align to TRBD2. The ends lost 9 bases at V and 0 bases at J; junction bases unmatched: 8. The germline V gene has CDR1 LNHDA and CDR2 SQIVND (reference sequence). This CDR3 region has 15 residues. As DNA, the CDR3 is TGTGCCAGCCCCCTAGCGGCCCCCTCCTACAATGAGCAGTTCTTC. Protein: CASPLAAPSYNEQFF.

The chain has TRBV5-1 and TRBJ2-3; possible D gene TRBD2, 6 bases. Germline V CDR1 and CDR2: SGHRS, YFSETQ. This CDR3 comprises 15 residues. V was cut by 0 bases and J by 0 bases, with 8 bases left in between. This CDR3 is CASSLAGTSTDTQYF. In DNA form, the CDR3 reads TGCGCCAGCAGCTTGGCAGGGACTAGCACAGATACGCAGTATTTT.

The chain couples TRBV6-5 to TRBJ1-1, with 7 positions matching TRBD1. Germline V lookup: CDR1 MNHEY, CDR2 SVGAGI. V shed 6 bases and J 11 bases; nucleotides not matched to a gene: 9. The CDR3 extends over 12 amino acids. The CDR3 DNA reads as TGTGCCAGCAGGGCCCGACAGGGTACGGCTTTCTTT. This translates into CASRARQGTAFF.

The chain has TRBV6-5 and TRBJ1-4; D unclear. The CDR3 is 13 amino acids. Germline values: CDR1 MNHEY, CDR2 SVGAGI. The V end was cut by 7 bases, the J end by 8 bases, with 14 bases between. CDR3 residues: CASKRALREKLFF. Written as DNA, the CDR3 is TGTGCCAGCAAAAGGGCCCTTAGGGAAAAACTGTTTTTT.

The V and J genes are TRBV4-1 and TRBJ2-1, with D unclear. Trimming pared 0 bases from V and 0 bases from J, leaving 18 bases between. Germline CDR1 reads MGHRA; CDR2 reads YSYEKL. CDR3 length: 19 residues. DNA for the CDR3: TGCGCCAGCAGCCAAGATCGGTTCCCGATGCGGAGCTCCTACAATGAGCAGTTCTTC. Translation: CASSQDRFPMRSSYNEQFF.

V is TRBV28 and J is TRBJ1-2; D is possibly TRBD1 (5 bases). Germline V gene sequence: CDR1 MDHEN, CDR2 SYDVKM. Trimming left V 2 bases short and J 0 bases short, with 16 bases between. CDR3 length: 17 residues. The CDR3 sequence is CASSLLLQGIANYGYTF. The CDR3 nucleotides read TGTGCCAGCAGTTTACTACTTCAGGGAATCGCTAACTATGGCTACACCTTC.

This chain joins TRBV18 and TRBJ1-4; D gene uncertain. CDR3 length equals 18 residues. V was shortened by 3 bases and J by 0 bases, with 17 bases between the two germline ends. Germline CDR1 is KGHSH and CDR2 is LQKENI. The CDR3 spells CASSPRPQPIATNEKLFF. The CDR3 nucleotides read TGTGCCAGCTCACCGCGTCCACAGCCAATAGCAACTAATGAAAAACTGTTTTTT.

This chain uses TRBV28 with TRBJ2-5, with 10 bases identical to TRBD2. The CDR3 covers 17 residues. Germline loops: CDR1 MDHEN, CDR2 SYDVKM. With 3 bases clipped from V and 0 bases from J, the junction kept 7 bases outside the gene matches. The CDR3 loop reads CASSFPSGRADQETQYF. CDR3 bases: TGTGCCAGCAGTTTTCCGAGCGGGAGGGCGGACCAAGAGACCCAGTACTTC.

The rearrangement links TRBV28 to TRBJ1-2, with a possible D match to TRBD1 (6 bases). Trimming stripped 4 bases from V and 4 bases from J, with 25 bases between. This CDR3 comprises 18 residues. CDR1 and CDR2 from the germline V gene are MDHEN and SYDVKM. The CDR3 reads CASSWFRGARFMTYGYTF. The CDR3 coding sequence is TGTGCCAGCAGTTGGTTCAGGGGCGCCCGGTTTATGACCTATGGCTACACCTTC.

V is TRBV28 and J is TRBJ2-2; D unresolved. Deletions cut 7 bases from V and 1 base from J, with 10 bases between. CDR3 length: 14 amino acids. Germline V gene lookup returns CDR1 MDHEN and CDR2 SYDVKM. Here the CDR3 reads CASTVTVNTGELFF. CDR3 coding DNA: TGTGCCAGCACAGTCACAGTGAACACCGGGGAGCTGTTTTTT. Filled out from reference TRBV28 and TRBJ2-2, the complete variable domain reads DVKVTQSSRYLVKRTGEKVFLECVQDMDHENMFWYRQDPGLGLRLIYFSYDVKMKEKGDIPEGYSVSREKKERFSLILESASTNQTSMYLCASTVTVNTGELFFGEGSRLTVL.

V usage is TRBV6-5 and J usage is TRBJ2-1; D unclear. Germline-derived CDR1 and CDR2 are MNHEY and SVGAGI. The CDR3 runs 14 residues. The V and J ends lost 0 bases and 8 bases respectively, with 11 bases between them. The CDR3 region has the DNA TGTGCCAGCAGTTACTCGACCGGTGGGGATGAGCAGTTCTTC. Its protein product is CASSYSTGGDEQFF.

The CDR3 loop reads CGTTPYEQYF. As DNA, the CDR3 is TGTGGGACAACCCCCTACGAGCAGTACTTC. The genes are TRBV21-1 and TRBJ2-7; TRBD1, as called in the table, went unchecked against the DNA. TRBV21-1 is annotated as a pseudogene. This CDR3 comprises 10 residues.

This clone was recorded a few times. This chain joins TRBV10-3 and TRBJ1-6; D uncertain. V was pared by 4 bases and J by 7 bases, with 14 bases between. The germline V gene encodes CDR1 ENHRY and CDR2 SYGVKD. The CDR3 spans 15 residues. The CDR3 spells CAISAEGSGNSPLHF. CDR3 coding DNA: TGTGCCATCAGTGCTGAGGGATCGGGCAATTCACCCCTCCACTTT.

V and J are TRBV5-1 and TRBJ1-4, with D unresolved. With 4 bases removed from V and 3 bases from J, the gap between germline ends came to 10 bases. The CDR3 is 14 residues long. Germline loops: CDR1 SGHRS, CDR2 YFSETQ. This CDR3 reads CASSIGPPNEKLFF. For the CDR3, the DNA is TGCGCCAGCAGCATCGGACCGCCTAATGAAAAACTGTTTTTT.